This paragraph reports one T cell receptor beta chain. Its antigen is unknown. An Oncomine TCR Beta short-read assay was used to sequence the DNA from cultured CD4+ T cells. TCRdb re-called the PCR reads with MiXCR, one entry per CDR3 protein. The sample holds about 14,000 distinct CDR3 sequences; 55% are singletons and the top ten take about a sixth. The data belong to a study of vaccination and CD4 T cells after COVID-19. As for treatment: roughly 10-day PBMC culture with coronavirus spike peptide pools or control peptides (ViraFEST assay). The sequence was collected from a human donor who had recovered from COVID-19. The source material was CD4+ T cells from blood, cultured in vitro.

CDR3 amino acids: CASRSPGLTYEQYF. As DNA, the CDR3 is TGTGCCAGCAGATCCCCGGGACTTACCTACGAGCAGTACTTC. The V call is TRBV6-2 or TRBV6-3, the J call TRBJ2-7, with D possibly TRBD2 on 6 matching bases. The CDR3 loop spans 14 amino acids. The germline CDR1 and CDR2 sequences are MNHEY and SVGEGT. V was cut by 6 bases and J by 2 bases, with 14 bases left in between.